The 30 T cell receptor beta chains in this list originate from one sample, sequenced in a study of blood T cell repertoires in COVID-19 (dated by TCRdb to the early 2020s). Library prep was done by the immunoSEQ multiplex PCR assay. In TCRdb, the immuneACCESS table is reduced to in-frame sequences with V and J assigned. These tables do not hold every clone; where another copy was compared, an unresolved V gene accounts for under half, and the others remain unexplained. The sample includes around 290,000 clones, with 86% observed a single time. The top ten clonotypes cover around 13% of the sample. Sequencing was done on a sample of peripheral blood. Receptors were obtained from a woman between 70 and 85 years old with COVID-19, enrolled during active disease.

This clone was observed at least ten times. Mismatch with germline at one junction end may stem from a read error. V gene TRBV6-1 combines with J gene TRBJ1-2; 7 bases are shared with TRBD1. From germline, CDR1 is MNHNS and CDR2 SASEGT. There are 15 residues in the CDR3. In DNA form, the CDR3 reads TGTGCCAGCAGTGAATCCGGAATTCAGGGACAGCGAGTCATCTTC. Its translation is CASSESGIQGQRVIF.

Comment on this clone: The sample contains more than one DNA sequence encoding this CDR3. The rearrangement joins TRBV24-1 to TRBJ1-3; 7 nucleotides line up with TRBD1. Trimming took 3 bases from V and 4 from J; bases not matched to a gene: 5. CDR1 and CDR2 from the germline V gene are KGHDR and SFDVKD. The CDR3 extends over 15 amino acids. The CDR3 reads CATSDPTGSGNTIYF. The CDR3 region has the DNA TGTGCCACCAGTGATCCGACAGGGTCGGGAAACACCATATATTTT.

CDR3: CASSLGRGAGELFF. As DNA, the CDR3 is TGTGCCAGCAGCTTGGGCAGGGGGGCCGGGGAGCTGTTTTTT. The J gene is TRBJ2-2, the V gene TRBV11-2, with D maybe TRBD1 (7 bases). The germline V gene encodes CDR1 SGHAT and CDR2 FQNNGV. This CDR3 is 14 amino acids long. The V and J ends lost 3 bases and 6 bases respectively, with 11 bases between them.

This clone was recorded once. The J gene is TRBJ1-3, the V gene TRBV3-1 (or the pseudogene TRBV3-2), with 9 bases lining up with TRBD1. Trimming cost V 6 bases and J 3 bases; bases outside gene matches: 6. The CDR3 has 15 amino acids. Germline values: CDR1 LGHDT, CDR2 YNNKEL (reference sequence). DNA for the CDR3: TGTGCCAGCAGTCGGACAGGGGCCGGTGGAAACACCATATATTTT. Protein: CASSRTGAGGNTIYF.

The chain carries TRBV30 and TRBJ2-1; 10 bases are shared with TRBD1. The CDR3 length is 17 residues. From germline, CDR1 is GTSNPN and CDR2 SVGIG (reference sequence). V lost 0 bases to trimming and J lost 0 bases; unmatched junction nucleotides: 5. The CDR3 spells CAWSVSRTGGSYNEQFF. The CDR3 nucleotides read TGTGCCTGGAGTGTTTCCCGGACAGGGGGCTCCTACAATGAGCAGTTCTTC.

V gene TRBV6-5 combines with J gene TRBJ2-2; unclear D gene. There are 12 residues in the CDR3. CDR1 and CDR2 from the germline V gene are MNHEY and SVGAGI. The V end lost 9 bases, the J end lost 4 bases, and 9 bases lay between the germline ends. CDR3 in DNA: TGTGCCAGTGAGATACGCACCGGGGAGCTGTTTTTT. Translation: CASEIRTGELFF.

The chain employs TRBV3-1 (or the pseudogene TRBV3-2) and TRBJ1-2; 7 bases align to TRBD1. The CDR3 loop spans 16 amino acids. J lost 4 bases, V lost 0 bases, and 8 bases had no gene match. The germline V gene encodes CDR1 LGHDT and CDR2 YNNKEL (reference sequence). The CDR3: CASSQDLGGGRYGYTF. The CDR3 DNA is TGTGCCAGCAGCCAAGATCTTGGAGGGGGCCGCTATGGCTACACCTTC.

This chain links TRBV27 with TRBJ2-1; TRBD2 aligns across 11 bases. V was clipped by 2 bases and J by 7 bases; unmatched bases: 7. Germline V gene lookup returns CDR1 MNHEY and CDR2 SMNVEV (reference sequence). The CDR3 contains 16 residues. As DNA, the CDR3 is TGTGCCAGCAGTTTAAATCTAGCGGGGGGTTCGAATGAGCAGTTCTTC. Translated: CASSLNLAGGSNEQFF.

The rearrangement uses TRBV10-3 and TRBJ2-7, with 12 bases that match TRBD2. The CDR3 is 17 residues long. Germline V CDR1 and CDR2: ENHRY, SYGVKD. With V trimmed by 6 bases and J by 5 bases, 14 bases remained unmatched. Written as DNA, the CDR3 is TGTGCCATCAGCGACCCACTACTAGCGGGGGGTTCCGACGAGCAGTACTTC. This encodes CAISDPLLAGGSDEQYF.

This chain joins TRBV5-1 and TRBJ2-5, with TRBD2 identical over 11 bases. Germline assignment: CDR1 SGHRS and CDR2 YFSETQ. The CDR3 covers 16 residues. V gave up 0 bases and J gave up 2 bases; unmatched junction bases: 3. Here the CDR3 DNA reads TGCGCCAGCAGCTTGGCCCCTAGCGGGGGGCAAGAGACCCAGTACTTC. Protein product: CASSLAPSGGQETQYF.

The chain joins TRBV19 to TRBJ2-7, with 10 positions matching TRBD2. This CDR3 region has 15 residues. From germline, CDR1 is LNHDA and CDR2 SQIVND (reference sequence). The J segment lost 3 bases and the V segment lost 7 bases, leaving 9 bases of the junction unmatched. CDR3 residues: CASIPSGGGLYEQYF. CDR3 bases: TGTGCCAGTATCCCCAGCGGGGGGGGTCTCTACGAGCAGTACTTC.

This clone was seen just once. The V gene is TRBV4-1, the J gene TRBJ2-5; 8 positions match TRBD1. J gave up 4 bases and V 5 bases, and 6 bases lay outside the gene matches. In germline, CDR1 is MGHRA, CDR2 YSYEKL. This CDR3 is built from 14 residues. CDR3 sequence reads: CASSTTGEIETQYF. The CDR3, as DNA: TGCGCCAGCAGCACGACAGGGGAGATAGAGACCCAGTACTTC.

Only one count was recorded for this clone. V usage is TRBV7-9 and J usage is TRBJ1-2; TRBD1 aligns across 8 bases. Trimming took 4 bases from V and 6 from J; bases not matched to a gene: 7. Looked up from germline, CDR1 is SEHNR and CDR2 is FQNEAQ (reference sequence). The CDR3 runs to 14 residues. CDR3 coding DNA: TGTGCCAGCAGCTCTACTTCAGGGGGCCATGGCTACACCTTC. It translates to CASSSTSGGHGYTF.

CDR3 sequence: CASSLTKLAGHNEQFF. The DNA for the CDR3 is TGTGCCAGCAGCTTGACGAAGCTAGCGGGCCACAATGAGCAGTTCTTC. The chain joins TRBV5-4 to TRBJ2-1, with 8 nucleotides matching TRBD2. CDR3 length: 16 amino acids. Germline-derived CDR1 and CDR2 are SGHNT and YYREEE (reference sequence). With 1 base clipped from V and 5 bases from J, the junction kept 8 bases outside the gene matches.

The V call is TRBV11-3, the J call TRBJ1-1; TRBD1 agrees at 12 bases. The CDR3 has 18 residues. V lost 0 bases, J lost 2 bases, and 7 bases stayed unmatched. The germline V gene has CDR1 SGHNT and CDR2 YENEEA. CDR3 in amino acids: CASSLEVVGQGANTEAFF. The CDR3 nucleotides are TGTGCCAGCAGCTTAGAAGTGGTGGGACAGGGGGCCAACACTGAAGCTTTCTTT.

The chain joins TRBV19 to TRBJ2-1; TRBD2 matches at 8 bases. V lost 3 bases to trimming and J lost 0 bases; unmatched junction nucleotides: 7. This CDR3 spans 17 amino acids. From germline, CDR1 is LNHDA and CDR2 SQIVND (reference sequence). CDR3 sequence: CASSIRSGGSSYNEQFF. In nucleotides, the CDR3 is TGTGCCAGTAGTATCAGGTCGGGGGGGAGCTCCTACAATGAGCAGTTCTTC.

This clone was picked up a small number of times. The chain recombines TRBV11-2 with TRBJ2-3; the match to TRBD1 covers 8 bases. The V and J ends lost 0 bases and 7 bases, in that order; junction bases with no gene match: 9. There are 16 residues in the CDR3. Germline-derived CDR1 and CDR2 are SGHAT and FQNNGV. CDR3 residues: CASSLDFDRGRYTQYF. The CDR3 coding sequence is TGTGCCAGCAGCTTAGATTTTGACAGGGGAAGATATACGCAGTATTTT.

This clone was recorded a few times. This chain links TRBV5-4 with TRBJ1-1, with no clear D. With 4 bases removed from V and 4 bases from J, the gap between germline ends came to 14 bases. The germline CDR1 and CDR2 sequences are SGHNT and YYREEE (reference sequence). CDR3 length: 14 amino acids. The DNA of the CDR3 is TGTGCCAGCAGCCCGGGCCGGGGTGCCACTGAAGCTTTCTTT. Its protein product is CASSPGRGATEAFF.

The chain joins TRBV7-2 to TRBJ1-2; 8 bases map to TRBD1. Germline V gene data show CDR1 as SGHTA and CDR2 as FQGNSA. The CDR3 consists of 15 residues. The V and J ends lost 5 bases and 5 bases, in that order; junction bases with no gene match: 10. This chain's CDR3 is CASSPQQGGRYGYTF. The DNA for the CDR3 is TGTGCCAGCAGCCCGCAACAGGGGGGAAGGTATGGCTACACCTTC. Together with reference TRBV7-2 and TRBJ1-2, the CDR3 gives the full variable domain: GAGVSQSPSNKVTEKGKDVELRCDPISGHTALYWYRQSLGQGLEFLIYFQGNSAPDKSGLPSDRFSAERTGGSVSTLTIQRTQQEDSAVYLCASSPQQGGRYGYTFGSGTRLTVV.

The CDR3 sequence is CASSPGTGYNEQFF. Here the CDR3 DNA reads TGTGCCAGCAGTCCCGGGACAGGTTACAATGAGCAGTTCTTC. The genes are TRBV6-2 or TRBV6-3 and TRBJ2-1; 8 nucleotides align to TRBD1. The V segment lost 5 bases and the J segment 4 bases; nucleotides outside the gene matches: 4. The CDR3 length is 14 residues. Germline CDR1 MNHEY, CDR2 SVGEGT.

This rearrangement joins TRBV12-3 or TRBV12-4 to TRBJ2-6; possibly TRBD2 for D (5 bases). V shed 10 bases and J shed 1 base, with 8 bases lying between them. This CDR3 contains 13 residues. The DNA for the CDR3 is TGTGCCACACGGGGATCTGGGGCCAACGTCCTGACTTTC. It encodes CATRGSGANVLTF.

The V and J genes are TRBV6-6 and TRBJ2-7; maybe TRBD1 (6 bases). This CDR3 has 13 residues. With 6 bases removed from V and 7 bases from J, the gap between germline ends came to 16 bases. Germline V gene data show CDR1 as MNHNY and CDR2 as SVGAGI (reference sequence). CDR3 bases: TGTGCCAGCAGCCGACTACGGACAGTAGAGCAGTACTTC. Amino acid sequence: CASSRLRTVEQYF.

The chain uses TRBV7-6 and TRBJ1-2, with a tentative D call TRBD1 (6 bases). V was shortened by 5 bases and J by 4 bases, with 17 bases between the two germline ends. Germline V gene lookup returns CDR1 SGHVS and CDR2 FNYEAQ. The CDR3 is 15 residues long. CDR3 nucleotides: TGTGCCAGCAGCCCTCGACAGGTTACCCCCTATGGCTACACCTTC. Translation gives CASSPRQVTPYGYTF.

This chain connects TRBV6-5 to TRBJ2-3; D might be TRBD1 (5 bases). The CDR3 is 16 residues long. Per germline, CDR1 MNHEY and CDR2 SVGAGI. Trimming removed 0 bases at V and 2 bases at J, with 12 bases between. The CDR3 nucleotides are TGTGCCAGCAGTTACTCGCTATCCAGGGTCACAGATACGCAGTATTTT. Its translation: CASSYSLSRVTDTQYF.

The chain joins TRBV5-1 to TRBJ1-1; tentative D call: TRBD1 (6 bases). The germline gives CDR1 SGHRS, CDR2 YFSETQ. Trimming took 0 bases from V and 4 from J, leaving 13 bases between them. The CDR3 is made up of 15 amino acids. The CDR3 DNA sequence: TGCGCCAGCAGCTTGGCCGTGGGGGCAGTCACTGAAGCTTTCTTT. This translates into CASSLAVGAVTEAFF.

CDR3 sequence reads: CASTSLYNEQFF. CDR3 in DNA: TGTGCCAGCACCTCCCTCTACAATGAGCAGTTCTTC. This chain links TRBV12-3 or TRBV12-4 with TRBJ2-1; no clear D gene. V was pared by 7 bases and J by 3 bases, with 7 bases between. CDR3 length: 12 residues.

CDR3 in amino acids: CASSPLRDQPQHF. The CDR3 DNA reads as TGCGCCAGCAGCCCCCTGCGGGATCAGCCCCAGCATTTT. The chain is built from TRBV4-1 and TRBJ1-5; D unclear. The length of the CDR3 is 13 residues. The V end was cut by 4 bases, the J end by 5 bases, with 9 bases between. CDR1 and CDR2 (germline): MGHRA, YSYEKL.

The chain links TRBV7-2 to TRBJ2-7; 14 positions agree with TRBD2. Germline-derived CDR1 and CDR2 are SGHTA and FQGNSA. The CDR3 length is 19 residues. V gave up 2 bases and J gave up 1 base; unmatched junction bases: 10. The CDR3 sequence is CASSLRGLAGVGRSYEQYF. The CDR3 nucleotides are TGTGCCAGCAGCTTAAGGGGACTAGCGGGGGTCGGTAGGTCCTACGAGCAGTACTTC.

The chain is built from TRBV30 and TRBJ2-3; 8 bases are a match to TRBD1. The junction had 2 bases not matched to a gene; V was cut back by 7 bases and J by 2 bases. CDR1 is GTSNPN, CDR2 SVGIG, per germline (reference sequence). The CDR3 is 12 amino acids. DNA for the CDR3: TGTGCCTACCAGGGGGCCACAGATACGCAGTATTTT. This translates into CAYQGATDTQYF.

This clone was observed a handful of times. In DNA form, the CDR3 reads TGTGCCAGCAGTTACGGGGCCTACGGCACTGAAGCTTTCTTT. Its translation: CASSYGAYGTEAFF. The chain employs TRBV6-2 or TRBV6-3 and TRBJ1-1, with D possibly matching TRBD1 (5 bases). CDR3 length: 14 residues. Per the germline V gene, CDR1 is MNHEY and CDR2 is SVGEGT. V was shortened by 2 bases and J by 4 bases, with 11 bases between the two germline ends.